The following is a T cell receptor beta chain sequence with its context. Its antigen is not known. This CDR3 has 15 residues. CDR1 is MDHEN, CDR2 SYDVKM, per germline. V lost 6 bases and J 1 base, leaving 13 bases between the germline ends. This sample was included in a study of cytomegalovirus exposure and HLA in healthy donors. Broader study findings: In the 95 to 150 validation repertoires, about 94% of cluster scores exceeded 0, per a later analysis. Cytomegalovirus association was assigned to about 180 TCR beta chains. Testing in vitro showed a few CMV-associated chains specific for CMV antigens. There were some public TCRs occurring in many donors, but most TCR sequences were rare.

Some clones are missing from TCRdb's copy, which holds only in-frame ones; the method was immunoSEQ multiplex PCR. The sample contains 150,000 to 200,000 clones, roughly 84% of which appear only once. The sample was PBMCs. This chain links TRBV28 with TRBJ1-5; D is unresolved. The receptor comes from a man younger than 30 in good health and CMV-seropositive. In DNA form, the CDR3 reads TGTGCCAGCAGGGCTCCTGCAGGCAGCAATCAGCCCCAGCATTTT. This sequence encodes CASRAPAGSNQPQHF.